This TCR beta chain was sequenced during a study of blood T cell repertoires in COVID-19. Overall study context: The cDNA or gDNA used as material had been derived from T cells, B-cell-depleted T cells, or PBMCs.

TCRdb keeps only in-frame clones here, not all; method: immunoSEQ multiplex PCR. The table has approximately 100,000 clones, about 80% seen once; the top ten hold 13%. The CDR3 loop spans 19 amino acids. Looked up from germline, CDR1 is LGHDT and CDR2 is YNNKEL (reference sequence). After removal of 4 bases from V and 0 bases from J, the junction contained 12 bases not matched to a gene. The TCR was taken from a human donor in a cohort sampled during active or convalescent COVID-19. This sequence joins TRBV3-1 (or the pseudogene TRBV3-2) and TRBJ1-3, with 10 bases identical to TRBD1. The sequencing sample was made of peripheral blood. CDR3 DNA sequence: TGTGCCAGCAGCCCCAAGCCTAAGACAGGGGGCCTCTCTGGAAACACCATATATTTT. This sequence encodes CASSPKPKTGGLSGNTIYF.